Shown below are 21 T cell receptor beta chains from a single sample sequenced in a study of blood T cell repertoires in COVID-19. Assay used: immunoSEQ multiplex PCR; TCRdb lists only in-frame clones, some missing. The sample holds approximately 9,000 clones; about 85% are singletons and the top ten take roughly a tenth. Sequencing used peripheral blood. All receptors come from a human donor in a cohort sampled during active COVID-19.

This clone was recorded once. The rearrangement joins TRBV24-1 to TRBJ2-5, with 8 positions matching TRBD2. CDR1 is KGHDR, CDR2 SFDVKD, per germline. Losses at the gene ends were 4 bases for V and 5 bases for J; bases not matched to a gene: 11. CDR3 size: 16 residues. CDR3: CATSETGLDGLETQYF. The DNA for the CDR3 is TGTGCCACCAGTGAAACGGGACTAGACGGGCTGGAGACCCAGTACTTC.

The genes are TRBV5-6 and TRBJ2-2; 8 nucleotides agree with TRBD1. Germline values: CDR1 SGHDT, CDR2 YYEEEE. This CDR3 has 18 amino acids. After removal of 2 bases from V and 4 bases from J, the junction contained 13 bases not matched to a gene. CDR3 sequence reads: CASSLKGQAIRGTGELFF. The DNA for the CDR3 is TGTGCCAGCAGCTTAAAGGGACAGGCCATTAGGGGCACCGGGGAGCTGTTTTTT.

This clone rates as large. The genes are TRBV4-3 and TRBJ2-7; no reliable D call. The CDR3 loop spans 15 amino acids. Per germline, CDR1 LGHNA and CDR2 YSLEER. Trimming stripped 0 bases from V and 3 bases from J, with 12 bases between. For the CDR3, the DNA is TGCGCCAGCAGCCAAGATGGGCAGGCCTACTACGAGCAGTACTTC. Amino acid sequence: CASSQDGQAYYEQYF.

The chain recombines TRBV7-8 with TRBJ2-1, with TRBD1 matching over 8 bases. Unmatched junction bases numbered 6, after V lost 2 bases and J lost 0 bases. This CDR3 region has 17 residues. Germline-derived CDR1 and CDR2 are SGHVS and FQNEAQ. CDR3 loop: CASSLRDRLSSYNEQFF. The CDR3 DNA follows: TGTGCCAGCAGCTTAAGGGACAGGCTTAGCTCCTACAATGAGCAGTTCTTC.

The chain uses TRBV15 and TRBJ1-4; the D is unclear. The CDR3 length is 15 residues. Germline CDR1 LNHNV, CDR2 YYDKDF (reference sequence). The V gene lost 0 bases and the J gene lost 5 bases, with 10 bases spanning the gap. The CDR3 loop is CATSRDRTRNEKLFF. The CDR3 coding sequence is TGTGCCACCAGCAGAGATAGGACTAGAAATGAAAAACTGTTTTTT.

This sequence joins TRBV2 and TRBJ2-3, with D unclear. The CDR3 runs to 13 residues. Germline values: CDR1 SNHLY, CDR2 FYNNEI. Trimming stripped 5 bases from V and 1 base from J, with 7 bases between. The CDR3 sequence is CASSYQGTDTQYF. DNA for the CDR3: TGTGCCAGCAGTTATCAGGGCACAGATACGCAGTATTTT.

This chain uses TRBV11-2 with TRBJ1-2; tentatively, D is TRBD1 (6 bases). In germline, CDR1 is SGHAT, CDR2 FQNNGV. V shed 5 bases and J shed 4 bases, with 14 bases lying between them. The CDR3 covers 14 residues. CDR3 bases: TGTGCCAGCAGCCTCGGACAGACGAGCTATGGCTACACCTTC. Protein product: CASSLGQTSYGYTF.

The rearrangement uses TRBV30 and TRBJ2-5; 10 bases are shared with TRBD1. The V gene's germline CDR1 is GTSNPN and CDR2 SVGIG (reference sequence). V was clipped by 2 bases and J by 5 bases; unmatched bases: 5. This CDR3 region has 14 residues. The CDR3, as DNA: TGTGCCTGGAGTCGGACAGGGGGGTCGGAGACCCAGTACTTC. Amino acids: CAWSRTGGSETQYF. Full variable domain (rest looked up from reference TRBV30 and TRBJ2-5): SQTIHQWPATLVQPVGSPLSLECTVEGTSNPNLYWYRQAAGRGLQLLFYSVGIGQISSEVPQNLSASRPQDRQFILSSKKLLLSDSGFYLCAWSRTGGSETQYFGPGTRLLVL.

The chain joins TRBV7-8 to TRBJ2-7; a weak D match, TRBD2 (6 bases). Per germline, CDR1 SGHVS and CDR2 FQNEAQ. Trimming pared 7 bases from V and 11 bases from J, leaving 9 bases between. The CDR3 covers 9 residues. CDR3 amino acids: CASTSGEYF. CDR3 sequence (DNA): TGTGCCAGCACGTCGGGGGAGTACTTC. Drawing the rest from reference TRBV7-8 and TRBJ2-7, the complete variable domain is GAGVSQSPRYKVAKRGQDVALRCDPISGHVSLFWYQQALGQGPEFLTYFQNEAQLDKSGLPSDRFFAERPEGSVSTLKIQRTQQEDSAVYLCASTSGEYFGPGTRLTVT.

The chain carries TRBV24-1 and TRBJ2-7; D is perhaps TRBD2 (6 bases). Trimming cost V 11 bases and J 2 bases, with 18 bases left between them. The CDR3 runs to 14 residues. Per the germline V gene, CDR1 is KGHDR and CDR2 is SFDVKD. CDR3 loop: CARPYCGGTYEQYF. CDR3 in DNA: TGTGCCAGACCATATTGTGGGGGGACCTACGAGCAGTACTTC.

V and J are TRBV7-2 and TRBJ2-3; 7 nucleotides align to TRBD2. V lost 5 bases and J lost 4; bases outside the gene matches: 9. Germline V gives CDR1 SGHTA, CDR2 FQGNSA. The CDR3 has 15 amino acids. The CDR3 DNA sequence: TGTGCCAGCAGCCCCCGGACTAGGCCCCCAGATACGCAGTATTTT. Translated, it gives CASSPRTRPPDTQYF.

V is TRBV27 and J is TRBJ1-4, with D tentatively TRBD1 (5 bases). The V gene's germline CDR1 is MNHEY and CDR2 SMNVEV (reference sequence). With 6 bases removed from V and 5 bases from J, the gap between germline ends came to 16 bases. There are 15 residues in the CDR3. The CDR3 protein is CASSFSGSQNEKLFF. The CDR3 nucleotides are TGTGCCAGCAGCTTCTCAGGGTCGCAGAATGAAAAACTGTTTTTT.

This sequence joins TRBV5-1 and TRBJ1-1; 7 bases are a match to TRBD1. The germline V gene has CDR1 SGHRS and CDR2 YFSETQ. The CDR3 is 14 residues long. The junction had 13 bases not matched to a gene; V was cut back by 4 bases and J by 10 bases. CDR3 bases: TGCGCCAGCAGCACCTCGGGGCAGGGGGTTGGAGCTTTCTTT. Encoded protein: CASSTSGQGVGAFF.

The rearrangement links TRBV6-2 or TRBV6-3 to TRBJ2-3; 7 bases align to TRBD1. V shed 5 bases, J shed 11 bases, and the junction held 4 bases outside the gene matches. The germline gives CDR1 MNHEY, CDR2 SVGEGT. CDR3 size: 11 residues. The CDR3 DNA follows: TGTGCCAGCAGTCTCCGGGACAGGCAGTATTTT. Its protein product is CASSLRDRQYF.

Only one count was recorded for this clone. This chain joins TRBV6-2 or TRBV6-3 and TRBJ1-6; D call uncertain. The CDR3 contains 16 residues. The ends were cut back, 2 bases at V and 0 bases at J, with 8 bases in the middle. Germline CDR1 and CDR2: MNHEY and SVGEGT. The CDR3 DNA follows: TGTGCCAGCAGTTACGGTGAGAGCTCCTATAATTCACCCCTCCACTTT. Its protein product is CASSYGESSYNSPLHF.

A note on this clone: A junction boundary mismatches the germline segment, possibly from a read error. The rearrangement joins TRBV15 to TRBJ2-2; D is possibly TRBD1 (6 bases). CDR1 LNHNV and CDR2 YYDKDF come from the germline V gene (reference sequence). This CDR3 spans 15 amino acids. The CDR3 reads CATGDEDSKHRGAVF. The DNA for the CDR3 is TGTGCCACCGGGGACGAGGACAGTAAACACCGGGGAGCTGTTTTT.

CDR3 sequence: CASSYRTSGAGGTQYF. The CDR3 nucleotides read TGTGCCAGCAGTTATCGGACTAGCGGGGCTGGGGGTACGCAGTATTTT. This sequence joins TRBV6-5 and TRBJ2-3; 12 positions agree with TRBD2. V was pared by 3 bases and J by 8 bases, with 9 bases of the junction left unmatched. The CDR3 spans 16 residues. The germline V gene encodes CDR1 MNHEY and CDR2 SVGAGI.

This chain links TRBV19 with TRBJ1-3; D unclear. The V gene lost 3 bases and the J gene lost 4 bases, with 10 bases spanning the gap. The CDR3 has 14 residues. The V gene's germline CDR1 is LNHDA and CDR2 SQIVND (reference sequence). CDR3 loop: CASSITVGGNTIYF. In nucleotides, the CDR3 is TGTGCCAGTAGTATTACAGTCGGAGGAAACACCATATATTTT.

This chain joins TRBV5-1 and TRBJ2-7, with 9 bases aligning to TRBD1. In germline, CDR1 is SGHRS, CDR2 YFSETQ. The CDR3 length is 16 residues. Losses at the gene ends were 4 bases for V and 0 bases for J; bases not matched to a gene: 8. In nucleotides, the CDR3 is TGCGCCAGCAGCACGGCCGGGACAGGGATCTCCTACGAGCAGTACTTC. Amino acids: CASSTAGTGISYEQYF.

The chain recombines TRBV27 with TRBJ2-3; D uncertain. Germline V gene lookup returns CDR1 MNHEY and CDR2 SMNVEV (reference sequence). CDR3 size: 17 residues. V was cut by 5 bases and J by 0 bases, with 18 bases left in between. In DNA form, the CDR3 reads TGTGCCAGCAGTCCCCGCCCCCGGGTCTCTAGCACAGATACGCAGTATTTT. This translates into CASSPRPRVSSTDTQYF.

The J gene is TRBJ1-5, the V gene TRBV2; 8 bases are shared with TRBD1. Germline lookup yields CDR1 SNHLY and CDR2 FYNNEI. This CDR3 spans 14 amino acids. Trimming cost V 6 bases and J 6 bases; bases outside gene matches: 7. CDR3 nucleotides: TGTGCCAGCAGGGGGACAGGTAGGGGTCAGCCCCAGCATTTT. This sequence encodes CASRGTGRGQPQHF.